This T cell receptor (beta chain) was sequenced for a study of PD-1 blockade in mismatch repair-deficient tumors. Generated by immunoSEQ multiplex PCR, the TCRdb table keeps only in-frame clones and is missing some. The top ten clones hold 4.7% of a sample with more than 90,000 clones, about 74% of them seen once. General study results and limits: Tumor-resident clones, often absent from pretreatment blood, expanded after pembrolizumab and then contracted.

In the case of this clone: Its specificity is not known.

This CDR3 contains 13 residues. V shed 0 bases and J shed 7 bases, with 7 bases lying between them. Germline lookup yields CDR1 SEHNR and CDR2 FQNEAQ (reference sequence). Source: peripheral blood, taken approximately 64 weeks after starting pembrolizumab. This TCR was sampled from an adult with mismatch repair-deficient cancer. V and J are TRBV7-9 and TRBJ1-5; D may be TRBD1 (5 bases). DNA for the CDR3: TGTGCCAGCAGCTTAGCCGGGGACCAGCCCCAGCATTTT. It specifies CASSLAGDQPQHF.